This T cell receptor beta chain was identified in a study of blood T cell repertoires in COVID-19. Study context: Samples taken during acute and convalescent COVID-19 were collected in the United States, Italy and Spain. PBMCs, B-cell-depleted T cells, or T cells provided the cDNA or gDNA that made up the material.

In the study's own analysis: Scientists estimated how many nucleated cells there were by amplifying reference gene primers. Profiling relied on immunoSEQ multiplex PCR, and the TCRdb table lists in-frame clones only, not all of them. V, J and clone size are taken as reported in that table, and D and trimming were inferred from the DNA itself. Found here are 110,000 to 150,000 clones, just under 80% of them singletons; the top ten hold approximately 2%. Per germline, CDR1 SGHDT and CDR2 YYEEEE. The trim removed 2 bases at V and 5 bases at J, leaving 10 bases unmatched. This CDR3 contains 17 residues. V is TRBV5-6 and J is TRBJ2-5; 12 positions agree with TRBD2. What was sequenced was peripheral blood. The receptor comes from a woman aged 55-69 years with acute or convalescent COVID-19. CDR3 amino acids: CASSFGTSGSVWETQYF. In DNA form, the CDR3 reads TGTGCCAGCAGCTTTGGGACTAGCGGGTCGGTGTGGGAGACCCAGTACTTC.